This section outlines one T cell receptor (beta chain) sequence together with its context. These data come from a study of blood T cell repertoires in COVID-19. Source study methods: By means of reference gene primer amplification, nucleated cell counts were estimated. TCRdb's table, derived via immunoSEQ multiplex PCR, lists solely in-frame clones and lacks some. V and J calls and clone size are given by that table; D and trimming were obtained from the DNA. In the table there are 120,000 or so clones, roughly 80% of which are singletons. CDR3 size: 16 residues. CDR1 is MDHEN and CDR2 is SYDVKM in the germline V gene. The trim removed 6 bases at V and 6 bases at J, leaving 14 bases unmatched.

The receptor's source is a human donor in a cohort sampled during active COVID-19. The V and J genes are TRBV28 and TRBJ2-3; 8 bases map to TRBD2. The sequenced sample consisted of peripheral blood. DNA of the CDR3: TGTGCCAGCAGCCGCGGTGTTAGCGGGGACTGGGATACGCAGTATTTT. Residues: CASSRGVSGDWDTQYF.